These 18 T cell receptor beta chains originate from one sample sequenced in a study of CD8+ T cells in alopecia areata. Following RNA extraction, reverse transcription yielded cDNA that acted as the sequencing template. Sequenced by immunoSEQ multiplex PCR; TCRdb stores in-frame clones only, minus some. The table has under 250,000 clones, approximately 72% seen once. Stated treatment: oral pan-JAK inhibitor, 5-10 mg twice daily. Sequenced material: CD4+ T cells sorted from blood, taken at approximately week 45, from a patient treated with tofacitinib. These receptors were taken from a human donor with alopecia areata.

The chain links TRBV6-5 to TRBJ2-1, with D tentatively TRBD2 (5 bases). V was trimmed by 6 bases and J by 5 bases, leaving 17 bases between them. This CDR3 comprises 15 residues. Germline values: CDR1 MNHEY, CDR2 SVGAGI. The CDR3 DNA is TGTGCCAGCAGCCGGGGAGATGTCGGTAACAATGAGCAGTTCTTC. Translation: CASSRGDVGNNEQFF.

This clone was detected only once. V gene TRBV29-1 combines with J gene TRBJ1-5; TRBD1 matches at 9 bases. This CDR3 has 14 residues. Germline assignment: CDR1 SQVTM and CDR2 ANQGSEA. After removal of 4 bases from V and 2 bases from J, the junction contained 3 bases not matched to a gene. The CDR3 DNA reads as TGCAGCGTTGCGACAGGGGGTGGCAATCAGCCCCAGCATTTT. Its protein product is CSVATGGGNQPQHF.

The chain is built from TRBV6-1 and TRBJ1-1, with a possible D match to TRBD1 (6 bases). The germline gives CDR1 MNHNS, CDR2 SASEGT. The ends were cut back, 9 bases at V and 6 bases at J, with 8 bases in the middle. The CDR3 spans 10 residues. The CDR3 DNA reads TGTGCCAGTAGGACAGCTGAAGCTTTCTTT. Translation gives CASRTAEAFF.

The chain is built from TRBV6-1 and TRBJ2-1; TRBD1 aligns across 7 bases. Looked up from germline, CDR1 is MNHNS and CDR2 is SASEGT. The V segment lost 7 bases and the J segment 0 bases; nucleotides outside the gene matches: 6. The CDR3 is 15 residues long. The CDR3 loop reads CASTPGQSSYNEQFF. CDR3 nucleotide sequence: TGTGCCAGCACTCCGGGACAGAGCTCCTACAATGAGCAGTTCTTC.

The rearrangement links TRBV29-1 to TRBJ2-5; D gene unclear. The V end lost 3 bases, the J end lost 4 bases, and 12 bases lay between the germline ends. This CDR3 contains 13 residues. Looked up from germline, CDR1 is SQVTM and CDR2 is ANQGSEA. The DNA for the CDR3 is TGCAGCGTTGATATACAAATCGGAGAGACCCAGTACTTC. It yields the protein CSVDIQIGETQYF.

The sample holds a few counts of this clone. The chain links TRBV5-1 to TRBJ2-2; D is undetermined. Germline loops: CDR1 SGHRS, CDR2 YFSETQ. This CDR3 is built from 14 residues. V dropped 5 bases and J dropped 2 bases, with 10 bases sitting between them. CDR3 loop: CASREVFNTGELFF. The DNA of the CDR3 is TGCGCCAGCAGAGAGGTGTTTAACACCGGGGAGCTGTTTTTT.

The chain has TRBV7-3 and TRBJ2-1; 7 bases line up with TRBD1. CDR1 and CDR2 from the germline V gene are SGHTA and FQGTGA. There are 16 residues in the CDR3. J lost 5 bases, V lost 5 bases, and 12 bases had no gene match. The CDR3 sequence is CASSPQLDRIDNEQFF. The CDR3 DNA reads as TGTGCCAGCAGCCCCCAACTGGACAGGATAGACAATGAGCAGTTCTTC.

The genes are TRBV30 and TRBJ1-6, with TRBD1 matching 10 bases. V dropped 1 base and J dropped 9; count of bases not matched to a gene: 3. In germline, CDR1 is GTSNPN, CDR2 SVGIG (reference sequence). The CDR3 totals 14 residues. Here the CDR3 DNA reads TGTGCCTGGAGTGGGGACAGGGGAGCTTCACCCCTCCACTTT. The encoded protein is CAWSGDRGASPLHF.

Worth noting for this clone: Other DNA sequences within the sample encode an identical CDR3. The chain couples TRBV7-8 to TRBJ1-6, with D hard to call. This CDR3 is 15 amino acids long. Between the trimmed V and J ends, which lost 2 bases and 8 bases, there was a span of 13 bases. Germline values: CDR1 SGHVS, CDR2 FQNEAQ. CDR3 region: CASSLRPGGDSPLHF. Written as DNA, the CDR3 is TGTGCCAGCAGCTTAAGGCCAGGCGGTGATTCACCCCTCCACTTT.

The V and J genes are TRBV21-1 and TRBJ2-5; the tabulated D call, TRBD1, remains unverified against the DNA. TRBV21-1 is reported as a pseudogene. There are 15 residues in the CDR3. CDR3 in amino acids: CASSTRWTAQETQYF. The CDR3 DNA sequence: TGTGCCAGCAGCACGAGGTGGACAGCCCAAGAGACCCAGTACTTC.

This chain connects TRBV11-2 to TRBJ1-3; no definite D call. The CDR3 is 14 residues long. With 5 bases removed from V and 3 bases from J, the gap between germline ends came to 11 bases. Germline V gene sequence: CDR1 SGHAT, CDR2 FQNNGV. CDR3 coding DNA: TGTGCCAGCAGCCAGGCGGCTGGTGGAAACACCATATATTTT. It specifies CASSQAAGGNTIYF.

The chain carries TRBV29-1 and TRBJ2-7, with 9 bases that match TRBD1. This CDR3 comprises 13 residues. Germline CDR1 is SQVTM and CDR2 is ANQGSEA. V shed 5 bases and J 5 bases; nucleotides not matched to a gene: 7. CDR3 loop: CSVQTGQGDEQYF. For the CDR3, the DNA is TGCAGCGTTCAAACGGGACAGGGCGACGAGCAGTACTTC.

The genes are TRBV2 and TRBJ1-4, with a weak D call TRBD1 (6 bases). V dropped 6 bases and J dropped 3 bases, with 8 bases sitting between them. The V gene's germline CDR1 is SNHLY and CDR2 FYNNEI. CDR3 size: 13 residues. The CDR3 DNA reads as TGTGCCAGCAGAGGACAGCCTAATGAAAAACTGTTTTTT. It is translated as CASRGQPNEKLFF. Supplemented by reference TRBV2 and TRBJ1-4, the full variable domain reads EPEVTQTPSHQVTQMGQEVILRCVPISNHLYFYWYRQILGQKVEFLVSFYNNEISEKSEIFDDQFSVERPDGSNFTLKIRSTKLEDSAMYFCASRGQPNEKLFFGSGTQLSVL.

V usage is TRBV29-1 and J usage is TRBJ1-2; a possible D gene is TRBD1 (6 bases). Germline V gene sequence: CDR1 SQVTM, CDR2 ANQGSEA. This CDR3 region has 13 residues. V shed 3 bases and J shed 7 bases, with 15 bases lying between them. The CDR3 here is CSVDTGYGPGYTF. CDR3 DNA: TGCAGCGTTGATACAGGGTATGGTCCTGGCTACACCTTC.

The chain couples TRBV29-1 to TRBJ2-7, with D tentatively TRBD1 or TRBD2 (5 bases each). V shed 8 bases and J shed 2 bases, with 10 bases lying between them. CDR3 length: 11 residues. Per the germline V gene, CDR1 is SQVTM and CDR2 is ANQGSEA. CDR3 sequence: CSWGYPYEQYF. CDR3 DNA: TGCAGCTGGGGGTACCCCTACGAGCAGTACTTC.

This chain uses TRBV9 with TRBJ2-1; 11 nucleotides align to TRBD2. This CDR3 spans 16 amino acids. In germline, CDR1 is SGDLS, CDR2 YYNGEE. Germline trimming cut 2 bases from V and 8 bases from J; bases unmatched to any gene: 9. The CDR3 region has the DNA TGTGCCAGCAGCGTCCTAGCGGGGGGTCTTCTCTATGAGCAGTTCTTC. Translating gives CASSVLAGGLLYEQFF.

The CDR3 here is CSVVIVYGYTF. CDR3 sequence (DNA): TGCAGCGTTGTAATAGTTTATGGCTACACCTTC. The chain has TRBV29-1 and TRBJ1-2; no firm D call. The germline gives CDR1 SQVTM, CDR2 ANQGSEA. This CDR3 comprises 11 residues. The germline V and J ends were trimmed by 4 bases and 5 bases, with 8 bases remaining between them.

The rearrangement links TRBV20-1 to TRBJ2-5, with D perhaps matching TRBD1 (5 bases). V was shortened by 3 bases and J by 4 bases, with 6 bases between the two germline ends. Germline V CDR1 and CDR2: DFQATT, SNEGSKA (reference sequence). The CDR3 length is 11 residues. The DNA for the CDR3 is TGCAGTGCTAGCCAGGGAGAGACCCAGTACTTC. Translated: CSASQGETQYF.